These 10 T cell receptor beta chains were sequenced from one sample in a study of blood T cell repertoires in COVID-19. Here immunoSEQ multiplex PCR was the method, and the copy in TCRdb shows in-frame clones only, minus some. The sample holds fewer than 250,000 clones, more than 80% seen once. Sequenced input: PBMCs or T cells enriched from blood (not recorded which). All receptors derive from a man in his sixties who had recovered from COVID-19.

This clone was seen a handful of times. V is TRBV23-1 and J is TRBJ1-3; 8 positions match TRBD1. TRBV23-1 is reported as an ORF; its role is uncertain. V shed 0 bases, J shed 0 bases, and the junction held 4 bases outside the gene matches. The CDR3 extends over 17 amino acids. The CDR3 loop reads CASSQSPTGDSGNTIYF. CDR3 in DNA: TGCGCCAGCAGTCAATCCCCGACAGGGGACTCTGGAAACACCATATATTTT.

The rearrangement uses TRBV10-3 and TRBJ2-1, with D maybe TRBD2 (7 bases). The V end was cut by 1 base, the J end by 7 bases, with 14 bases between. The CDR3 is 15 residues long. Germline values: CDR1 ENHRY, CDR2 SYGVKD. CDR3 amino acids: CAISELGGGENEQFF. For the CDR3, the DNA is TGTGCCATCAGTGAGTTAGGGGGGGGAGAAAATGAGCAGTTCTTC.

The chain is built from TRBV15 and TRBJ2-5; 9 positions agree with TRBD2. Trimming removed 8 bases from V and 5 bases from J; junction bases left unmatched: 12. Looked up from germline, CDR1 is LNHNV and CDR2 is YYDKDF (reference sequence). The CDR3 has 15 residues. CDR3 in DNA: TGTGCCACCTCGGCGGGGGGGCCGTTCGTGGAGACCCAGTACTTC. It yields the protein CATSAGGPFVETQYF.

This clone has just a few counts. The V and J genes are TRBV25-1 and TRBJ2-3, with TRBD2 identical over 12 bases. The germline V gene encodes CDR1 MGHDK and CDR2 SYGVNS. Unmatched junction bases numbered 4, after V lost 3 bases and J lost 3 bases. The CDR3 is 16 residues long. Written as DNA, the CDR3 is TGTGCCAGCAGTGACCACGGACTAGCGGGAACAGATACGCAGTATTTT. It codes for CASSDHGLAGTDTQYF.

This chain joins TRBV12-3 or TRBV12-4 and TRBJ1-2; D remains ambiguous. V shed 5 bases and J shed 4 bases, with 11 bases lying between them. There are 13 residues in the CDR3. CDR3 protein: CASSPRGTYGYTF. The DNA for the CDR3 is TGTGCCAGCAGTCCCCGCGGCACCTATGGCTACACCTTC.

V gene TRBV2 combines with J gene TRBJ1-1; 8 bases are a match to TRBD1. The CDR3 extends over 13 amino acids. CDR1 and CDR2 from the germline V gene are SNHLY and FYNNEI. J was trimmed by 5 bases and V by 6 bases; bases with no gene match: 5. The CDR3: CASSPRQGTEAFF. The CDR3, as DNA: TGTGCCAGCAGCCCTAGACAGGGGACTGAAGCTTTCTTT. The full variable domain, with the rest looked up from reference TRBV2 and TRBJ1-1, is EPEVTQTPSHQVTQMGQEVILRCVPISNHLYFYWYRQILGQKVEFLVSFYNNEISEKSEIFDDQFSVERPDGSNFTLKIRSTKLEDSAMYFCASSPRQGTEAFFGQGTRLTVV.

The gene calls are TRBV3-1 (or the pseudogene TRBV3-2) and TRBJ1-4; D perhaps matches TRBD1 (6 bases). The CDR3 runs 15 residues. The germline gives CDR1 LGHDT, CDR2 YNNKEL (reference sequence). V shed 5 bases and J shed 7 bases, with 17 bases lying between them. This CDR3 reads CASSIRGTGREKLFF. The CDR3 DNA follows: TGTGCCAGCAGCATTAGAGGTACAGGGCGTGAAAAACTGTTTTTT.

The chain combines TRBV5-1 with TRBJ1-3; 7 bases line up with TRBD1. Germline V CDR1 and CDR2: SGHRS, YFSETQ. V was pared by 2 bases and J by 0 bases, with 11 bases of the junction left unmatched. This CDR3 comprises 18 residues. This CDR3 is CASSFTGTASSSGNTIYF. Here the CDR3 DNA reads TGCGCCAGCAGCTTTACCGGGACAGCCTCCAGCTCTGGAAACACCATATATTTT.

This clone was detected only once. The chain couples TRBV30 to TRBJ1-1, with TRBD1 as a possible D gene (5 bases). Trimming removed 8 bases from V and 5 bases from J, with 18 bases in between. Germline V gene data show CDR1 as GTSNPN and CDR2 as SVGIG (reference sequence). This CDR3 spans 13 amino acids. CDR3 residues: CALDAGGGTEAFF. The DNA for the CDR3 is TGTGCCCTTGACGCGGGGGGAGGAACTGAAGCTTTCTTT.

The rearrangement links TRBV5-1 to TRBJ1-2; D is ambiguous. This CDR3 has 13 amino acids. V was shortened by 4 bases and J by 4 bases, with 11 bases between the two germline ends. CDR1 is SGHRS and CDR2 is YFSETQ in the germline V gene. CDR3 nucleotide sequence: TGCGCCAGCAGCCCCAGCGACGCCTATGGCTACACCTTC. This gives the protein CASSPSDAYGYTF.